The T cell receptor (beta chain) under discussion was sequenced for a study of T cells after yellow fever vaccination. Study-wide results and limits: Booster samples showed a return of most primary-vaccination clones (under 97% CD4, about 85% CD8). The secondary response was weaker, and its peak arrived faster, on day 5 versus 15.

This clonotype was recorded a few times. Its antigen is still unknown. The CDR3 sequence is 14 residues long. Per germline, CDR1 SGHTA and CDR2 FQGTGA. V gave up 4 bases and J gave up 4 bases, with 13 bases separating them. MiXCR, applied by TCRdb to the 5' RACE reads, yields one record per CDR3 protein. The data contain about 330,000 distinct CDR3 sequences, roughly 4% of them singletons. The chain joins TRBV7-3 to TRBJ1-2; D is uncertain. The sequencing used PBMCs, collected 5 days after the yellow fever booster vaccination. This clonotype was obtained from a man younger than 35 who received the YFV17D yellow fever vaccine. The CDR3 nucleotides are TGTGCCAGCAGCTCCGGGAGGTCCCTCTATGGCTACACCTTC. Encoded protein: CASSSGRSLYGYTF.